The clone carrying this T cell receptor (beta chain) was seen a few times. TCRdb recomputed calls from the RT-PCR reads with MiXCR, one row per CDR3 protein. The table has some 880,000 distinct CDR3 sequences, approximately 18% seen once. V lost 5 bases, J lost 4 bases, and 4 bases stayed unmatched. The CDR3 is 16 amino acids. This sample stems from a study of patients and donors after allogeneic stem cell transplantation. Sequencing was done on a sample of blood, either unsorted or a sorted T cell fraction (not recorded which). This TCR came from a human donor who was either an allogeneic HSCT recipient or a stem cell or donor lymphocyte infusion donor (not recorded which). It is not recorded whose cells these are; they may come from a transplant donor. The chain combines TRBV12-3 or TRBV12-4 with TRBJ2-3; TRBD2 matches 15 bases. The CDR3 sequence is CASSGGLAGGSDTQYF. The CDR3 DNA reads TGTGCCAGCAGTGGGGGACTAGCGGGAGGATCAGATACGCAGTATTTT.